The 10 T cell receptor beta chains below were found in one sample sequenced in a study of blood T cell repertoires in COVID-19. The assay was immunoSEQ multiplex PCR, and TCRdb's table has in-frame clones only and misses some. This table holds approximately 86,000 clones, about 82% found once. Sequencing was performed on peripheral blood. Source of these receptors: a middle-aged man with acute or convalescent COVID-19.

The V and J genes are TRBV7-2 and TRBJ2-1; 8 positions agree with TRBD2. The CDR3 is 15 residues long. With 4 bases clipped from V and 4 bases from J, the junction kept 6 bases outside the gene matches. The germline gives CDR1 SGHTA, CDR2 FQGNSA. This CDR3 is CASSSVAGTYNEQFF. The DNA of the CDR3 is TGTGCCAGCAGCTCGGTAGCGGGAACATACAATGAGCAGTTCTTC.

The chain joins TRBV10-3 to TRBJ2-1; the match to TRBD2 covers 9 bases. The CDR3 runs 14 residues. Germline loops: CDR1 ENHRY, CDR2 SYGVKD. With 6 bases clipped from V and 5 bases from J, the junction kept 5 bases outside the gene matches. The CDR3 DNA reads TGTGCCATCAGGGATAGCGGGGGAGACAATGAGCAGTTCTTC. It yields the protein CAIRDSGGDNEQFF.

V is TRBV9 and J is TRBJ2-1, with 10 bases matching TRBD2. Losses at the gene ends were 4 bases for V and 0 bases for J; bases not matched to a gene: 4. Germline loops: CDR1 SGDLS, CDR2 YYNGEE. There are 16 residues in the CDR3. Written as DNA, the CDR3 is TGTGCCAGCAGCACTAGCGGGGTGAACTCCTACAATGAGCAGTTCTTC. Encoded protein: CASSTSGVNSYNEQFF.

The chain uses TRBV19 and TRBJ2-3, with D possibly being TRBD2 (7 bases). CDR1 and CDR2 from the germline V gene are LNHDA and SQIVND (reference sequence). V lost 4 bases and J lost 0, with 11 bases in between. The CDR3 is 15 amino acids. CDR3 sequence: CASSKGGFSTDTQYF. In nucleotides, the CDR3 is TGTGCCAGTAGTAAGGGGGGGTTTAGCACAGATACGCAGTATTTT.

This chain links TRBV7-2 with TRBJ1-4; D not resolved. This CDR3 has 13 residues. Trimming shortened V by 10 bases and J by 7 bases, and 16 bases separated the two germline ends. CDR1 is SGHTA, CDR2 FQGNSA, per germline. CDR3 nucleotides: TGTGCCACCCGGGTGTGGGAGGGTGAAAAACTGTTTTTT. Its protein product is CATRVWEGEKLFF.

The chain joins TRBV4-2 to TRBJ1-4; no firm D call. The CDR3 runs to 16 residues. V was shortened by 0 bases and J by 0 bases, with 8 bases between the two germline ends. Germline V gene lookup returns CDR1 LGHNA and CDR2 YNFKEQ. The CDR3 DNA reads TGTGCCAGCAGCCAAGACGGAGACGCAACTAATGAAAAACTGTTTTTT. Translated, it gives CASSQDGDATNEKLFF.

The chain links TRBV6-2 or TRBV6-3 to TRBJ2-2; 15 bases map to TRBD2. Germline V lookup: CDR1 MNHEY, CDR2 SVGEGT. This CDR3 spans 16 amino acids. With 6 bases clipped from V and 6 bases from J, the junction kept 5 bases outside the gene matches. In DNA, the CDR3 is TGTGCCAGCAGCCCAAGGACTAGCGGGAGGGCCGGGGAGCTGTTTTTT. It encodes CASSPRTSGRAGELFF.

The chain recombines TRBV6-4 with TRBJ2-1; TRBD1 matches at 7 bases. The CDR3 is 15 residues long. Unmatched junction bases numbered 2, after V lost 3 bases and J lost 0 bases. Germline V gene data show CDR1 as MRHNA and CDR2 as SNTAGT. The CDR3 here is CASSEGDSSYNEQFF. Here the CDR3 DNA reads TGTGCCAGCAGTGAAGGGGACAGCTCCTACAATGAGCAGTTCTTC.

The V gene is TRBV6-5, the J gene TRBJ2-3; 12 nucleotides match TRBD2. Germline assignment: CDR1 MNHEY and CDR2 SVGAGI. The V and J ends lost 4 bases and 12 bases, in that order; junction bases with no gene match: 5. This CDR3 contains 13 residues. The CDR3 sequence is CASSLSGLAGQYF. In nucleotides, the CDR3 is TGTGCCAGCAGTTTATCCGGACTAGCGGGACAGTATTTT.

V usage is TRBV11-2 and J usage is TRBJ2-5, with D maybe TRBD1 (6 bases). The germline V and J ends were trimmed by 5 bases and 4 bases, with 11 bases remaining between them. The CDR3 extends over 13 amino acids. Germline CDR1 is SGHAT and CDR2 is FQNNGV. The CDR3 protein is CASSLGQLETQYF. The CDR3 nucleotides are TGTGCCAGCAGCCTTGGACAGCTAGAGACCCAGTACTTC.